This T cell receptor beta chain was observed in a study of regulatory T cells in long-lasting Graves disease. Study-wide points: Whereas 966 public clonotypes were shared by new patients, persistent patients shared more, at about 2,500. Reduced TCR diversity was observed in persistent Graves' patients versus newly diagnosed patients.

This clonotype was counted only a few times. Its antigen remains unidentified. As to time point: persistent/refractory GD, antithyroid drugs over 5 years with positive TRAb. Extracted RNA from PBMCs served as the source of the TCR library. For TCR beta, libraries came from iRepertoire HTBI primers and Arm-PCR of CDR3 regions. Each CDR3 protein is one row after TCRdb ran MiXCR on the multiplex PCR reads. This sample has a few hundred thousand distinct CDR3 sequences, with 23% found just once. This CDR3 is 14 amino acids long. V gave up 11 bases and J gave up 1 base; unmatched junction bases: 7. Per the germline V gene, CDR1 is MNHNS and CDR2 is SASEGT.

The rearrangement joins TRBV6-1 to TRBJ2-2; 7 nucleotides line up with TRBD2. Specimen: peripheral blood mononuclear cells (PBMCs), collected when the disease was refractory, from a patient treated with antithyroid drugs. The TCR was taken from a female donor with Graves disease. This CDR3 is CAASGGLNTGELFF. The CDR3 DNA follows: TGTGCCGCCTCGGGGGGATTGAACACCGGGGAGCTGTTTTTT.